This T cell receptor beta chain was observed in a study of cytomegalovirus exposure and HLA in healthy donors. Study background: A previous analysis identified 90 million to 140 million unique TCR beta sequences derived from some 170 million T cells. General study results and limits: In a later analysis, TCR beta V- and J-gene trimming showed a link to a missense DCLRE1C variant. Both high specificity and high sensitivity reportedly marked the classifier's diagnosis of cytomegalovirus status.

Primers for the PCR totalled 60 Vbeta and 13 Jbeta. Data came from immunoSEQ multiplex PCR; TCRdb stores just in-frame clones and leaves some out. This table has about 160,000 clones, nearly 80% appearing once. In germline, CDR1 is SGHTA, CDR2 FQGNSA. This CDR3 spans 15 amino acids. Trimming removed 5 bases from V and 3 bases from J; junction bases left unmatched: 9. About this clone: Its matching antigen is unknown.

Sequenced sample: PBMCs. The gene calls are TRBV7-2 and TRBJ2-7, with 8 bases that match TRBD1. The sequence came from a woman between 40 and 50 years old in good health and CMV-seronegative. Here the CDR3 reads CASSPDRVISYEQYF. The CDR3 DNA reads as TGTGCCAGCAGCCCGGACAGGGTCATAAGCTACGAGCAGTACTTC.